The 23 T cell receptor beta chains reported below all come from one sample, sequenced in a study of cytotoxic CD8 clonotypes in ibrutinib-treated CLL. Profiled with immunoSEQ multiplex PCR; TCRdb holds only in-frame clones, not every one. The data contain tens of thousands of clones, about nine tenths of them singletons. Sequenced material: PBMCs, taken after 12 months of ibrutinib treatment. These receptors all stem from a human donor with chronic lymphocytic leukemia.

J is TRBJ2-7 and V is TRBV6-6, with D tentatively TRBD1 (6 bases). CDR1 and CDR2 from the germline V gene are MNHNY and SVGAGI (reference sequence). Trimming cost V 5 bases and J 2 bases, with 16 bases left between them. The length of the CDR3 is 15 residues. Here the CDR3 reads CASSTSYRDPYEQYF. The CDR3 DNA is TGTGCCAGCAGTACCTCATACAGGGACCCCTACGAGCAGTACTTC.

This rearrangement joins TRBV9 to TRBJ2-2; unclear D gene. Germline-derived CDR1 and CDR2 are SGDLS and YYNGEE. The CDR3 length is 14 residues. V lost 4 bases to trimming and J lost 3 bases, with 10 bases between them. CDR3 loop: CASSPVEDTGELFF. The CDR3 DNA reads as TGTGCCAGCAGCCCCGTCGAGGACACCGGGGAGCTGTTTTTT.

This clone has a single count. The J gene is TRBJ2-7, the V gene TRBV7-9; tentatively, D is TRBD1 (5 bases). The CDR3 runs 15 residues. Germline CDR1 reads SEHNR; CDR2 reads FQNEAQ (reference sequence). The V and J ends lost 5 bases and 2 bases respectively, with 16 bases between them. CDR3 in DNA: TGTGCCAGCAGCCCCAGGGCAGGGCGAACCTACGAGCAGTACTTC. The encoded protein is CASSPRAGRTYEQYF.

The rearrangement uses TRBV4-1 and TRBJ1-3, with a tentative D call TRBD1 (6 bases). Germline lookup yields CDR1 MGHRA and CDR2 YSYEKL. This CDR3 has 17 residues. V lost 3 bases to trimming and J lost 2 bases, with 17 bases between them. This chain's CDR3 is CASSQPTGRRTGNTIYF. In DNA form, the CDR3 reads TGCGCCAGCAGCCAGCCAACAGGGCGACGAACTGGAAACACCATATATTTT.

This rearrangement joins TRBV4-2 to TRBJ2-7; 13 bases match TRBD2. From germline, CDR1 is LGHNA and CDR2 YNFKEQ. The V gene end was trimmed by 0 bases and the J gene end by 9 bases; junction bases not matched to a gene: 14. The CDR3 length is 18 residues. CDR3 sequence: CASSQDALGLAGERGQYF. The DNA of the CDR3 is TGTGCCAGCAGCCAAGACGCATTAGGACTAGCGGGAGAGAGGGGGCAGTACTTC.

V is TRBV28 and J is TRBJ1-1; no firm D call. Trimming removed 0 bases from V and 8 bases from J, with 7 bases in between. The CDR3 contains 12 residues. The germline V gene encodes CDR1 MDHEN and CDR2 SYDVKM. CDR3 protein: CASSLWGGEAFF. CDR3 nucleotides: TGTGCCAGCAGTTTATGGGGAGGGGAAGCTTTCTTT. The full variable domain, its missing parts supplied by reference TRBV28 and TRBJ1-1, is DVKVTQSSRYLVKRTGEKVFLECVQDMDHENMFWYRQDPGLGLRLIYFSYDVKMKEKGDIPEGYSVSREKKERFSLILESASTNQTSMYLCASSLWGGEAFFGQGTRLTVV.

This sequence joins TRBV4-3 and TRBJ2-2, with 7 bases matching TRBD2. Germline CDR1 LGHNA, CDR2 YSLEER. The CDR3 totals 17 residues. J was trimmed by 6 bases and V by 1 base; bases with no gene match: 11. The CDR3 is CASSQVFGAGDSGELFF. CDR3 nucleotide sequence: TGCGCCAGCAGCCAAGTTTTTGGCGCGGGAGATTCCGGGGAGCTGTTTTTT.

The chain links TRBV10-3 to TRBJ1-2; a weak D match, TRBD1 (5 bases). V lost 8 bases and J lost 8, with 18 bases in between. This CDR3 spans 13 amino acids. Germline lookup yields CDR1 ENHRY and CDR2 SYGVKD. CDR3 protein: CAIWQQARDGYTF. CDR3 DNA sequence: TGTGCCATCTGGCAACAGGCGAGGGACGGCTACACCTTC.

This chain connects TRBV7-2 to TRBJ2-1, with D perhaps matching TRBD2 (6 bases). The CDR3 totals 17 residues. V dropped 1 base and J dropped 4 bases, with 17 bases sitting between them. Per germline, CDR1 SGHTA and CDR2 FQGNSA. CDR3 protein: CASSLGSGGMPYNEQFF. CDR3 sequence (DNA): TGTGCCAGCAGCTTAGGCTCGGGCGGGATGCCTTACAATGAGCAGTTCTTC. Complete variable domain (other parts from reference TRBV7-2 and TRBJ2-1): GAGVSQSPSNKVTEKGKDVELRCDPISGHTALYWYRQSLGQGLEFLIYFQGNSAPDKSGLPSDRFSAERTGGSVSTLTIQRTQQEDSAVYLCASSLGSGGMPYNEQFFGPGTRLTVL.

The CDR3 loop is CASSYGNTIYF. The CDR3, as DNA: TGTGCCAGCAGTTACGGAAACACCATATATTTT. V usage is TRBV6-6 and J usage is TRBJ1-3; D remains unclear. From germline, CDR1 is MNHNY and CDR2 SVGAGI (reference sequence). The CDR3 is made up of 11 amino acids. V dropped 2 bases and J dropped 4 bases, with 0 bases sitting between them.

V is TRBV28 and J is TRBJ1-1, with D possibly TRBD1 on 6 matching bases. The CDR3 loop spans 15 amino acids. Germline CDR1 reads MDHEN; CDR2 reads SYDVKM. V lost 6 bases, J lost 4 bases, and 18 bases lay in between. CDR3 region: CASSFNSRGGTEAFF. The CDR3 DNA is TGTGCCAGCAGCTTTAACAGCAGGGGTGGCACTGAAGCTTTCTTT.

V and J are TRBV19 and TRBJ2-6; no clear D gene. Per the germline V gene, CDR1 is LNHDA and CDR2 is SQIVND (reference sequence). Trimming cost V 5 bases and J 2 bases, with 4 bases left between them. The CDR3 runs to 13 residues. The CDR3 reads CASSSPGANVLTF. CDR3 nucleotide sequence: TGTGCCAGTAGTTCCCCTGGGGCCAACGTCCTGACTTTC.

J is TRBJ2-2 and V is TRBV5-1; the D gene could be TRBD1 or TRBD2 (5 bases each). The CDR3 totals 16 residues. Trimming cost V 4 bases and J 1 base, with 14 bases left between them. In germline, CDR1 is SGHRS, CDR2 YFSETQ. The CDR3 is CASSTPGAGNTGELFF. The CDR3 region has the DNA TGCGCCAGCAGCACCCCCGGGGCGGGGAACACCGGGGAGCTGTTTTTT. Variable domain in full (rest from reference TRBV5-1 and TRBJ2-2): KAGVTQTPRYLIKTRGQQVTLSCSPISGHRSVSWYQQTPGQGLQFLFEYFSETQRNKGNFPGRFSGRQFSNSRSEMNVSTLELGDSALYLCASSTPGAGNTGELFFGEGSRLTVL.

This clone was found once. The J gene is TRBJ2-5, the V gene TRBV19, with 8 bases that match TRBD2. Germline CDR1 reads LNHDA; CDR2 reads SQIVND (reference sequence). J lost 4 bases, V lost 8 bases, and 3 bases had no gene match. This CDR3 comprises 12 residues. CDR3 region: CASGAGGETQYF. The CDR3, as DNA: TGTGCCAGTGGGGCGGGAGGAGAGACCCAGTACTTC.

The chain couples TRBV7-9 to TRBJ2-1, with 11 nucleotides matching TRBD2. V lost 3 bases, J lost 0 bases, and 7 bases stayed unmatched. Germline CDR1 is SEHNR and CDR2 is FQNEAQ (reference sequence). The CDR3 sequence is 18 residues long. CDR3 region: CASSFGLAGGPSYNEQFF. CDR3 bases: TGTGCCAGCAGCTTTGGTCTAGCGGGAGGCCCCTCCTACAATGAGCAGTTCTTC.

The chain links TRBV11-3 to TRBJ2-3; 8 nucleotides align to TRBD1. This CDR3 is 15 amino acids long. V lost 5 bases, J lost 4 bases, and 8 bases stayed unmatched. Germline V gene data show CDR1 as SGHNT and CDR2 as YENEEA. The DNA of the CDR3 is TGTGCCAGCAGCCTCGGACAGGGCGAAGCAGATACGCAGTATTTT. This encodes CASSLGQGEADTQYF.

The V call is TRBV11-2, the J call TRBJ2-7; no firm D call. CDR1 is SGHAT and CDR2 is FQNNGV in the germline V gene. Trimming removed 1 base from V and 0 bases from J, with 7 bases in between. This CDR3 region has 14 residues. DNA for the CDR3: TGTGCCAGCAGCTTAGTGGCATCCTCCTACGAGCAGTACTTC. This gives the protein CASSLVASSYEQYF.

The rearrangement uses TRBV28 and TRBJ2-1; 10 bases are shared with TRBD2. The germline V gene encodes CDR1 MDHEN and CDR2 SYDVKM. Losses at the gene ends were 7 bases for V and 7 bases for J; bases not matched to a gene: 10. The CDR3 has 15 amino acids. CDR3 protein: CASNPGGLAQNEQFF. The CDR3 bases are TGTGCCAGCAACCCTGGGGGACTAGCGCAAAATGAGCAGTTCTTC.

V is TRBV4-1 and J is TRBJ2-4; 10 bases match TRBD1. The germline gives CDR1 MGHRA, CDR2 YSYEKL. This CDR3 comprises 16 residues. V shed 3 bases, J shed 8 bases, and the junction held 10 bases outside the gene matches. CDR3 nucleotides: TGCGCCAGCAGCCAGACGGTGGGACAGGGGTTTGACATTCAGTACTTC. Residues: CASSQTVGQGFDIQYF.

The gene calls are TRBV10-1 and TRBJ2-1; 12 bases map to TRBD2. Germline V gene lookup returns CDR1 WNHNN and CDR2 SYGVQD (reference sequence). V gave up 3 bases and J gave up 6 bases; unmatched junction bases: 9. There are 17 residues in the CDR3. The CDR3, as DNA: TGCGCCAGCAGTGACCCGACTAGCGGGAGTATATCCAATGAGCAGTTCTTC. Amino acids: CASSDPTSGSISNEQFF.

The chain carries TRBV6-5 and TRBJ1-2; D is perhaps TRBD1 (6 bases). In germline, CDR1 is MNHEY, CDR2 SVGAGI. The V end lost 4 bases, the J end lost 5 bases, and 14 bases lay between the germline ends. The CDR3 runs to 14 residues. The DNA of the CDR3 is TGTGCCAGCAGTTCCCCGGACAGATTATATGGCTACACCTTC. Translated: CASSSPDRLYGYTF.

The chain's CDR3 is CASRGALAGRRNEQFF. For the CDR3, the DNA is TGTGCCAGCAGGGGAGCACTAGCGGGACGTCGCAATGAGCAGTTCTTC. V usage is TRBV6-6 and J usage is TRBJ2-1, with TRBD2 identical over 10 bases. The V segment lost 6 bases and the J segment 6 bases; nucleotides outside the gene matches: 11. Per the germline V gene, CDR1 is MNHNY and CDR2 is SVGAGI (reference sequence). The CDR3 spans 16 residues.

The chain joins TRBV4-3 to TRBJ2-5, with D perhaps given as TRBD1 or TRBD2 (5 bases each). Per germline, CDR1 LGHNA and CDR2 YSLEER. V gave up 1 base and J gave up 11 bases, with 20 bases separating them. This CDR3 region has 15 residues. The CDR3 loop is CASSQVLLGLGEQYF. The CDR3 DNA sequence: TGCGCCAGCAGCCAAGTCTTACTTGGCCTGGGGGAGCAGTACTTC.